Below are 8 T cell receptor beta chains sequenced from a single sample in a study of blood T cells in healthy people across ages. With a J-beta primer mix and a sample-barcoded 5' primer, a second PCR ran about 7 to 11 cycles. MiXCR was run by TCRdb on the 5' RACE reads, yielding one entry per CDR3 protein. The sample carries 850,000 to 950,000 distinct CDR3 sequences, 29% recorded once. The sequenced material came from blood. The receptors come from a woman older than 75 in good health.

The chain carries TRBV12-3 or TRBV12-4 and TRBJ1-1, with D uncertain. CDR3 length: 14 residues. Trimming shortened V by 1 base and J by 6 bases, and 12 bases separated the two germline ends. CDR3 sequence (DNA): TGTGCCAGCAGTTTAGGACGAACGTTGTCTGAAGCTTTCTTT. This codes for CASSLGRTLSEAFF.

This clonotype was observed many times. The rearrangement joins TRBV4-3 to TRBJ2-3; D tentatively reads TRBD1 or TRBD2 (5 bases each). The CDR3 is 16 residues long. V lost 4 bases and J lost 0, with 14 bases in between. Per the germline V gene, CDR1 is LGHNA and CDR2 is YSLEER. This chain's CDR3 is CASSPQAGASTDTQYF. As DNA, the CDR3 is TGCGCCAGCAGCCCCCAAGCCGGGGCTAGCACAGATACGCAGTATTTT.

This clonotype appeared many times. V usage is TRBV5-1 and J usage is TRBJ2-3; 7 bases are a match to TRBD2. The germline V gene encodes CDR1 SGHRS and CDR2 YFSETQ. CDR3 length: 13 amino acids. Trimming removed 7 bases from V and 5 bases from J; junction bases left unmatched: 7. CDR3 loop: CASDSGEGDTQYF. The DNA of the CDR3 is TGCGCCAGCGACAGCGGGGAAGGAGATACGCAGTATTTT.

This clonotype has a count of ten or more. In DNA form, the CDR3 reads TGTGCCAGCAGCCCGACCTCTGGGGCCAACGTCCTGACTTTC. This translates into CASSPTSGANVLTF. This chain joins TRBV14 and TRBJ2-6; no definite D call. V lost 4 bases to trimming and J lost 0 bases, with 4 bases between them. Germline values: CDR1 SGHDN, CDR2 FVKESK. CDR3 length: 14 residues.

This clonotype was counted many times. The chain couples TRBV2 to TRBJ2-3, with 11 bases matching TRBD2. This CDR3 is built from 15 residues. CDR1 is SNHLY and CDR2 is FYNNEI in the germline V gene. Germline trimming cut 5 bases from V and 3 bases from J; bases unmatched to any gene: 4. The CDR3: CASSWVAGGTDTQYF. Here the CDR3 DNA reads TGTGCCAGCAGTTGGGTAGCGGGGGGGACAGATACGCAGTATTTT.

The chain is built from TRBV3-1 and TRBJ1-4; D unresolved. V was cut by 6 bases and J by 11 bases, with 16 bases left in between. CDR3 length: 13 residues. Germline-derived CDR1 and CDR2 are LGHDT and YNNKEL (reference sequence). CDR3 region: CASSQMSLGKLFF. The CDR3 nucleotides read TGTGCCAGCAGTCAAATGAGTTTAGGGAAACTGTTTTTT.

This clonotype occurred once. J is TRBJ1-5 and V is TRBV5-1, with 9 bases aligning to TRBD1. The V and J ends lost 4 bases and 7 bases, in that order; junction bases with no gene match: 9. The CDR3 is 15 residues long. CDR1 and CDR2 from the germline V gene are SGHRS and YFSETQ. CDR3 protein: CASSPGTGLEQPQHF. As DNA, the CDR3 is TGCGCCAGCAGCCCGGGGACAGGGCTCGAGCAGCCCCAGCATTTT.

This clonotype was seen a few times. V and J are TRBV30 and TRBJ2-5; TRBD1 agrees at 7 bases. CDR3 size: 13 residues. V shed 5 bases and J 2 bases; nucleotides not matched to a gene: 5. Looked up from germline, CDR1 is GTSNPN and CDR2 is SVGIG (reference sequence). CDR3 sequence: CAWGQELQETQYF. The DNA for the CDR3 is TGTGCCTGGGGACAGGAGCTACAAGAGACCCAGTACTTC.